Presented here are 23 T cell receptor beta chains from one specimen sequenced in a study of T cell responses to AZD1222 COVID-19 vaccine. The repertoire was sequenced with immunoSEQ multiplex PCR; TCRdb's copy has only in-frame clones and lacks some. The table records 85,000 to 110,000 clones, 90% of them present only once. This specimen was peripheral blood, taken on day 0 of AZD1222 vaccination. These receptors were obtained from an adult in good health.

The chain has TRBV30 and TRBJ1-5; the match to TRBD1 covers 7 bases. With V trimmed by 2 bases and J by 6 bases, 7 bases remained unmatched. Germline-derived CDR1 and CDR2 are GTSNPN and SVGIG (reference sequence). CDR3 length: 14 amino acids. DNA of the CDR3: TGTGCCTGGAGTAAAATAGGGGGCAGTCAGCCCCAGCATTTT. Its protein is CAWSKIGGSQPQHF.

The CDR3, as DNA: TGTGCCAGCAGCTTAGGACATAACGCGGGCACAGATACGCAGTATTTT. Translating it yields CASSLGHNAGTDTQYF. The chain recombines TRBV7-9 with TRBJ2-3; no reliable D call. Trimming stripped 1 base from V and 1 base from J, with 12 bases between. The CDR3 covers 16 residues. Germline assignment: CDR1 SEHNR and CDR2 FQNEAQ (reference sequence).

This chain connects TRBV6-5 to TRBJ1-1, with D hard to call. There are 12 residues in the CDR3. Germline values: CDR1 MNHEY, CDR2 SVGAGI. The V end was cut by 6 bases, the J end by 0 bases, with 5 bases between. Here the CDR3 DNA reads TGTGCCAGCAGCCTGGTGAACACTGAAGCTTTCTTT. As protein: CASSLVNTEAFF.

V usage is TRBV7-8 and J usage is TRBJ2-2; TRBD1 matches at 7 bases. Per the germline V gene, CDR1 is SGHVS and CDR2 is FQNEAQ. Losses at the gene ends were 4 bases for V and 1 base for J; bases not matched to a gene: 3. The CDR3 is 15 residues long. CDR3 sequence: CASSYNRGNTGELFF. CDR3 DNA sequence: TGTGCCAGCAGCTATAACAGGGGGAACACCGGGGAGCTGTTTTTT.

V and J are TRBV11-2 and TRBJ2-2; D unclear. The CDR3 is 14 residues long. Germline V gene lookup returns CDR1 SGHAT and CDR2 FQNNGV. V gave up 5 bases and J gave up 1 base, with 8 bases separating them. The chain's CDR3 is CASSPGQNTGELFF. CDR3 coding DNA: TGTGCCAGCAGCCCGGGCCAGAACACCGGGGAGCTGTTTTTT.

The chain has TRBV15 and TRBJ2-7; TRBD1 matches at 7 bases. The CDR3 is 14 residues long. V lost 3 bases to trimming and J lost 2 bases; unmatched junction nucleotides: 4. Germline CDR1 reads LNHNV; CDR2 reads YYDKDF (reference sequence). The CDR3 protein is CATSRTGTPYEQYF. In DNA, the CDR3 is TGTGCCACCAGCAGGACAGGGACACCCTACGAGCAGTACTTC.

This clone was detected only once. This chain connects TRBV9 to TRBJ2-1, with TRBD2 matching over 9 bases. Germline V gene lookup returns CDR1 SGDLS and CDR2 YYNGEE. This CDR3 comprises 14 residues. V was clipped by 2 bases and J by 10 bases; unmatched bases: 7. CDR3 sequence reads: CASSVAGGSREQFF. In DNA, the CDR3 is TGTGCCAGCAGCGTCGCGGGGGGGTCGAGGGAGCAGTTCTTC.

This clone was detected once. The CDR3 region is CATVDSPNSPLHF. As DNA, the CDR3 is TGTGCCACCGTGGACAGCCCAAATTCACCCCTCCACTTT. The gene calls are TRBV10-3 and TRBJ1-6, with D possibly matching TRBD1 (6 bases). The V gene's germline CDR1 is ENHRY and CDR2 SYGVKD. This CDR3 has 13 residues. Trimming shortened V by 10 bases and J by 7 bases, and 14 bases separated the two germline ends.

The rearrangement joins TRBV6-5 to TRBJ1-1, with D unresolved. The CDR3 extends over 13 amino acids. Germline lookup yields CDR1 MNHEY and CDR2 SVGAGI. With 0 bases removed from V and 7 bases from J, the gap between germline ends came to 9 bases. CDR3 nucleotide sequence: TGTGCCAGCAGTTACTCGCGCGGGTATGAAGCTTTCTTT. This translates into CASSYSRGYEAFF.

The rearrangement joins TRBV5-1 to TRBJ1-3; D gene uncertain. V was trimmed by 0 bases and J by 0 bases, leaving 7 bases between them. Germline CDR1 SGHRS, CDR2 YFSETQ. The CDR3 spans 15 residues. For the CDR3, the DNA is TGCGCCAGCAGCTTGGGGCACAACTCTGGAAACACCATATATTTT. It is translated as CASSLGHNSGNTIYF.

Turning to this clone: Sequence at one end of the junction differs from germline and may be a read error. This chain connects TRBV2 to TRBJ1-2, with D unresolved. CDR3 length equals 11 residues. Germline CDR1 is SNHLY and CDR2 is FYNNEI. The CDR3 loop reads CASSEWPTARF. The CDR3 DNA is TGTGCCAGCAGTGAATGGCCCACGGCCAGGTTC.

This clone has just a few counts. The chain has TRBV10-1 and TRBJ2-1; 8 bases map to TRBD1. Germline values: CDR1 WNHNN, CDR2 SYGVQD (reference sequence). The CDR3 has 21 residues. J lost 1 base, V lost 10 bases, and 27 bases had no gene match. The CDR3 is CATSPKSQTGTGSRSYNEQFF. DNA of the CDR3: TGCGCCACCTCACCTAAAAGCCAAACAGGGACAGGCTCGAGGTCCTACAATGAGCAGTTCTTC.

The chain uses TRBV29-1 and TRBJ1-2; maybe TRBD1 (5 bases). This CDR3 comprises 14 residues. V lost 6 bases and J 4 bases, leaving 18 bases between the germline ends. Germline loops: CDR1 SQVTM, CDR2 ANQGSEA. CDR3 coding DNA: TGCAGCGTGGTAACTCAGACAGCGCTCTATGGCTACACCTTC. Translation gives CSVVTQTALYGYTF.

This rearrangement joins TRBV29-1 to TRBJ2-7; TRBD1 matches 7 bases. The CDR3 has 11 residues. J was trimmed by 5 bases and V by 6 bases; bases with no gene match: 4. Germline-derived CDR1 and CDR2 are SQVTM and ANQGSEA. The CDR3: CSVITGDEQYF. The CDR3 bases are TGCAGCGTCATAACAGGGGACGAGCAGTACTTC.

The chain couples TRBV4-2 to TRBJ1-5, with D uncertain. Germline V CDR1 and CDR2: LGHNA, YNFKEQ. CDR3 length equals 13 residues. Trimming stripped 4 bases from V and 6 bases from J, with 10 bases between. The CDR3 protein is CASSLEGGQPQHF. CDR3 DNA: TGTGCCAGCAGCCTAGAGGGTGGTCAGCCCCAGCATTTT.

This clone has just a few counts. This sequence joins TRBV19 and TRBJ1-5; TRBD1 agrees at 10 bases. Germline CDR1 is LNHDA and CDR2 is SQIVND (reference sequence). Losses at the gene ends were 8 bases for V and 6 bases for J; bases not matched to a gene: 1. This CDR3 is built from 12 residues. CDR3 bases: TGTGCCAGTGGACAGGGGGGTCAGCCCCAGCATTTT. Amino acids: CASGQGGQPQHF.

The genes are TRBV19 and TRBJ2-7; D is unclear. CDR1 is LNHDA, CDR2 SQIVND, per germline (reference sequence). The germline V and J ends were trimmed by 4 bases and 0 bases, with 10 bases remaining between them. There are 14 residues in the CDR3. The chain's CDR3 is CASSTKRFSYEQYF. The CDR3 DNA follows: TGTGCCAGTAGTACGAAGAGATTCTCCTACGAGCAGTACTTC.

The V call is TRBV27, the J call TRBJ2-7; a weak D match, TRBD1 (7 bases). The ends were cut back, 2 bases at V and 7 bases at J, with 15 bases in the middle. Germline V gene data show CDR1 as MNHEY and CDR2 as SMNVEV (reference sequence). CDR3 length equals 14 residues. CDR3 region: CASSLARGEYEQYF. CDR3 DNA sequence: TGTGCCAGCAGTTTAGCCAGGGGGGAGTATGAGCAGTACTTC.

V and J are TRBV6-1 and TRBJ2-7; D may match TRBD1 or TRBD2 (6 bases each). The CDR3 has 13 residues. Germline values: CDR1 MNHNS, CDR2 SASEGT. Deletions cut 5 bases from V and 9 bases from J, with 17 bases between. The CDR3 coding sequence is TGTGCCAGCAGTTTACAGGGAGGTAGCGTGCAGTACTTC. This sequence encodes CASSLQGGSVQYF.

The chain is built from TRBV5-1 and TRBJ2-7, with D perhaps given as TRBD1 or TRBD2 (5 bases each). CDR3 length: 13 amino acids. Germline CDR1 SGHRS, CDR2 YFSETQ. With 5 bases removed from V and 2 bases from J, the gap between germline ends came to 11 bases. This CDR3 reads CASRVGVAYEQYF. CDR3 bases: TGCGCCAGCAGAGTGGGGGTGGCCTACGAGCAGTACTTC.

This clone was picked up one time. The V call is TRBV2, the J call TRBJ1-2, with 7 bases lining up with TRBD1. Per the germline V gene, CDR1 is SNHLY and CDR2 is FYNNEI. V shed 5 bases, J shed 6 bases, and the junction held 3 bases outside the gene matches. The CDR3 totals 12 residues. CDR3 nucleotide sequence: TGTGCCAGCAGTTGGGACAGCGATGGCTACACCTTC. It specifies CASSWDSDGYTF.

The V gene is TRBV30, the J gene TRBJ1-2; D remains ambiguous. Trimming pared 2 bases from V and 4 bases from J, leaving 14 bases between. This CDR3 spans 14 amino acids. Germline values: CDR1 GTSNPN, CDR2 SVGIG (reference sequence). The DNA for the CDR3 is TGTGCCTGGAGTCCGGCCGGGGAATTCTATGGCTACACCTTC. This encodes CAWSPAGEFYGYTF.

The chain employs TRBV3-1 (or the pseudogene TRBV3-2) and TRBJ1-2; TRBD1 might be the D (6 bases). CDR3 length: 15 residues. V lost 4 bases and J lost 5, with 17 bases in between. Germline V gene sequence: CDR1 LGHDT, CDR2 YNNKEL (reference sequence). As DNA, the CDR3 is TGTGCCAGCAGCCCCTCAGACAGGTCTCAATATGGCTACACCTTC. It is translated as CASSPSDRSQYGYTF.